The 13 T cell receptor beta chains below come from one sample, sequenced in a study of tumor-infiltrating lymphocytes in oesophageal squamous cell carcinoma. TCRdb processed the PCR reads anew with MiXCR; each CDR3 protein has one entry. The sample carries about 17,000 distinct CDR3 sequences, about 50% recorded once. The specimen was normal esophageal tissue next to the tumor. Receptors were obtained from a female donor with esophageal squamous cell carcinoma.

The sample holds one count of this clonotype. The chain employs TRBV6-2 or TRBV6-3 and TRBJ2-1, with a tentative D call TRBD1 (6 bases). The V and J ends lost 3 bases and 3 bases respectively, with 15 bases between them. The V gene's germline CDR1 is MNHEY and CDR2 SVGEGT. The CDR3 totals 16 residues. This CDR3 is CASSYEGQGIYNEQFF. DNA of the CDR3: TGTGCCAGCAGTTATGAAGGGCAGGGGATCTACAATGAGCAGTTCTTC.

This clonotype has ten or more counts. This sequence joins TRBV6-6 and TRBJ2-5; D is perhaps TRBD1 or TRBD2 (5 bases each). The CDR3 is made up of 14 amino acids. V was cut by 0 bases and J by 1 base, with 6 bases left in between. CDR1 and CDR2 (germline): MNHNY, SVGAGI (reference sequence). CDR3: CASSYSGPQETQYF. The CDR3, as DNA: TGTGCCAGCAGTTACTCGGGACCCCAAGAGACCCAGTACTTC.

There are a few counts of this clonotype. The chain uses TRBV7-2 and TRBJ1-2, with D perhaps matching TRBD1 (6 bases). V was trimmed by 5 bases and J by 5 bases, leaving 24 bases between them. This CDR3 has 17 amino acids. Germline lookup yields CDR1 SGHTA and CDR2 FQGNSA. The CDR3 DNA reads TGTGCCAGCAGCGCCCAAACGTCGGGAGGGGGTCGATATGGCTACACCTTC. This codes for CASSAQTSGGGRYGYTF.

This clonotype was counted at least ten times. The V gene is TRBV2, the J gene TRBJ2-1, with 11 positions matching TRBD2. The germline gives CDR1 SNHLY, CDR2 FYNNEI. The CDR3 runs 16 residues. Unmatched junction bases numbered 5, after V lost 4 bases and J lost 3 bases. CDR3 sequence reads: CASSARLAGYYNEQFF. The CDR3 nucleotides are TGTGCCAGCAGTGCCCGACTAGCGGGATACTACAATGAGCAGTTCTTC.

This clonotype came up many times. The chain combines TRBV27 with TRBJ2-1; 8 bases are shared with TRBD1. There are 17 residues in the CDR3. From germline, CDR1 is MNHEY and CDR2 SMNVEV (reference sequence). V shed 5 bases and J 5 bases; nucleotides not matched to a gene: 14. CDR3 residues: CASSLGDRPGINNEQFF. The CDR3 DNA reads TGTGCCAGCAGTCTGGGGGACAGGCCGGGAATCAACAATGAGCAGTTCTTC.

In its sample, this clonotype ranks as medium-sized. This chain links TRBV6-1 with TRBJ2-3; no firm D call. This CDR3 comprises 12 residues. The ends were cut back, 5 bases at V and 6 bases at J, with 9 bases in the middle. The germline V gene has CDR1 MNHNS and CDR2 SASEGT. The CDR3 DNA reads as TGTGCCAGCAGTAACATGGGGGATACGCAGTATTTT. As protein: CASSNMGDTQYF.

The chain joins TRBV11-1 to TRBJ2-3, with TRBD2 as a possible D gene (5 bases). Trimming removed 1 base at V and 2 bases at J, with 10 bases between. The CDR3 is 15 amino acids. From germline, CDR1 is SGHAT and CDR2 FQDESV (reference sequence). In nucleotides, the CDR3 is TGTGCCAGCAGCTTAGAAGCCGGGATCACAGATACGCAGTATTTT. Translating gives CASSLEAGITDTQYF.

As to this clonotype: Possible read error: a much larger clone is one base away. The V gene is TRBV6-6, the J gene TRBJ1-1, with D tentatively TRBD1 (5 bases). Germline-derived CDR1 and CDR2 are MNHNY and SVGAGI (reference sequence). This CDR3 contains 16 residues. This CDR3 is CASSYAGFANTGELYF. In DNA, the CDR3 is TGTGCCAGCAGTTACGCAGGGTTCGCGAACACCGGGGAGCTGTATTTT.

The J gene is TRBJ2-1, the V gene TRBV3-1; TRBD2 matches 12 bases. TRBJ2-7 matches the DNA end more closely, so the J call is doubtful. The length of the CDR3 is 16 residues. The germline gives CDR1 LGHDT, CDR2 YNNKEL (reference sequence). DNA for the CDR3: TGTGCCAGCAGCCCGGGGACTAGCGGGCTCTACAATGAGCAGTACTTC. This sequence encodes CASSPGTSGLYNEQYF.

The J gene is TRBJ2-6, the V gene TRBV7-2; 8 nucleotides align to TRBD1. Germline trimming cut 3 bases from V and 0 bases from J; bases unmatched to any gene: 13. The CDR3 runs to 20 residues. CDR1 and CDR2 (germline): SGHTA, FQGNSA. CDR3 DNA sequence: TGTGCCAGCAGCTTCCCCCGAGGGGGACAGGACCGCTCTGGGGCCAACGTCCTGACTTTC. Its translation is CASSFPRGGQDRSGANVLTF.

By proportion, this clonotype is medium-sized. V is TRBV6-4 and J is TRBJ2-1; D call uncertain. The germline V and J ends were trimmed by 2 bases and 4 bases, with 9 bases remaining between them. CDR1 is MRHNA and CDR2 is SNTAGT in the germline V gene. CDR3 length: 14 amino acids. CDR3 region: CASSDGNRYNEQFF. The CDR3 nucleotides read TGTGCCAGCAGTGACGGGAACAGATACAATGAGCAGTTCTTC.

Worth noting for this clonotype: A read error is likely, as this CDR3 ends without the conserved phenylalanine or tryptophan. No DNA is shown, since the ends of the CDR3 on it are uncertain; the CDR3 is the one TCRdb lists. The chain is built from TRBV6-9 and TRBJ2-7; the D call TRBD1 from the table was never checked on the DNA. The germline CDR1 and CDR2 sequences are MNHGY and SVAAGI. The CDR3 comprises 21 residues, both ends counted. CDR3 amino acids: CASRLKKGALNYGNYGYTFGS.

This clonotype was found many times. The chain is built from TRBV19 and TRBJ2-5; the D gene is possibly TRBD2 (6 bases). Trimming left V 3 bases short and J 1 base short, with 12 bases between. Germline V gene sequence: CDR1 LNHDA, CDR2 SQIVND (reference sequence). The CDR3 consists of 15 residues. The CDR3 reads CASSIGRGSQETQYF. CDR3 DNA: TGTGCCAGTAGTATCGGGCGGGGCAGCCAAGAGACCCAGTACTTC.